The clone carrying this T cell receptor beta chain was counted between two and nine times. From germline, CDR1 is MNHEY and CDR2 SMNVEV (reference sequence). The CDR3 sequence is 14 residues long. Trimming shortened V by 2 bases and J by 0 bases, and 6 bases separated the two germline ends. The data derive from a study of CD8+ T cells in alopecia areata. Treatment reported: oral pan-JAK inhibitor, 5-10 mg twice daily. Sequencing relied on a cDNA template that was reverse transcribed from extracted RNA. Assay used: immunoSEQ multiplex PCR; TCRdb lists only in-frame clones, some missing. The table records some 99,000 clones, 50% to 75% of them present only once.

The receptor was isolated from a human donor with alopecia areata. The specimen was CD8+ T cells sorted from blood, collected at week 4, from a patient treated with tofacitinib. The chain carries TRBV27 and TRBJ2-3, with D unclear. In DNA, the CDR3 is TGTGCCAGCAGTTTACCCGAGAGCACAGATACGCAGTATTTT. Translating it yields CASSLPESTDTQYF.